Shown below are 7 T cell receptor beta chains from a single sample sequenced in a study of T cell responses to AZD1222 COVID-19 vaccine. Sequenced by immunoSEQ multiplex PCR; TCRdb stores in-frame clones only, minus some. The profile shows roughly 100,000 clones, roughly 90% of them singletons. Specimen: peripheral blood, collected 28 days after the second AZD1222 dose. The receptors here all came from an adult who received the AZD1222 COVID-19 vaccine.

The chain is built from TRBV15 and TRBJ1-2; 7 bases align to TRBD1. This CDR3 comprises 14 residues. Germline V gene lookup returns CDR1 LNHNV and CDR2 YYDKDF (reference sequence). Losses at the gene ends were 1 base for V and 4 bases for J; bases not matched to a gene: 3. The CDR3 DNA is TGTGCCACCAGCAGAGGACAGGGTAGCTATGGCTACACCTTC. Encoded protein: CATSRGQGSYGYTF.

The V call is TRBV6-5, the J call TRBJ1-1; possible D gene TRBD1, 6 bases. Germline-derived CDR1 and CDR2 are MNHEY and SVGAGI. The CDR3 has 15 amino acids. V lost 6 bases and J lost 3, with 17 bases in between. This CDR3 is CASRPDRTMYTEAFF. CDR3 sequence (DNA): TGTGCCAGCAGACCAGACAGGACTATGTACACTGAAGCTTTCTTT.

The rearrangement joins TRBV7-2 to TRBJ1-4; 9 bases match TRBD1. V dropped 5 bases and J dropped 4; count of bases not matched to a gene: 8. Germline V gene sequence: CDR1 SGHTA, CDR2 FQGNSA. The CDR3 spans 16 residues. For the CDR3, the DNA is TGTGCCAGCAGCAAACAGGGGGCACTTAATAATGAAAAACTGTTTTTT. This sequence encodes CASSKQGALNNEKLFF.

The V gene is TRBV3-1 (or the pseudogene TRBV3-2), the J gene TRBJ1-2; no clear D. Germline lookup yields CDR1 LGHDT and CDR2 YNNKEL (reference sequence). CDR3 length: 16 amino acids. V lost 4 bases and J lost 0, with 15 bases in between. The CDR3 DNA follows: TGTGCCAGCAGCCCTATGGGCGGCGGAGCTAACTATGGCTACACCTTC. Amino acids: CASSPMGGGANYGYTF.

The CDR3 sequence is CASSQTPRGGSSSPLHF. CDR3 nucleotide sequence: TGCGCCAGCAGCCAGACCCCGAGGGGGGGGAGTTCTTCACCCCTCCACTTT. V gene TRBV4-1 combines with J gene TRBJ1-6; TRBD1 might be the D (6 bases). CDR3 length: 17 residues. Looked up from germline, CDR1 is MGHRA and CDR2 is YSYEKL. V was pared by 3 bases and J by 9 bases, with 21 bases between.

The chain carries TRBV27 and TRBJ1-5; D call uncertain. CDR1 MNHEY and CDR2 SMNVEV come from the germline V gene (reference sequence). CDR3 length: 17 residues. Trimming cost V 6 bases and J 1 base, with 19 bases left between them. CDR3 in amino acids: CASSDPPGGRSNQPQHF. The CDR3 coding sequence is TGTGCCAGCAGCGATCCCCCGGGAGGAAGGAGCAATCAGCCCCAGCATTTT.

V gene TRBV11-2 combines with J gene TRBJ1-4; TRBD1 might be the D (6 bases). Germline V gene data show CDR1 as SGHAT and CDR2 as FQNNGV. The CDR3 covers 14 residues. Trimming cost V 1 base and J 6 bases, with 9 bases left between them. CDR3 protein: CASSLGRGYEKLFF. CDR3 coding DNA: TGTGCCAGCAGCTTAGGCAGGGGATATGAAAAACTGTTTTTT.